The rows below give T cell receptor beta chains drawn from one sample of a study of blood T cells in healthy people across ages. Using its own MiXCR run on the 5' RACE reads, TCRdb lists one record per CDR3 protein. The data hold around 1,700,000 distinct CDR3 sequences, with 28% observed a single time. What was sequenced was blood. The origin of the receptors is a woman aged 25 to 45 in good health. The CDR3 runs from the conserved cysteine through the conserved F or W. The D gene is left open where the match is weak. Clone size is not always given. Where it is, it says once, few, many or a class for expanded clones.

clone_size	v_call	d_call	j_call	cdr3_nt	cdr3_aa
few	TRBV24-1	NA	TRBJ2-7	TGTGCCACCAGTGATTCTTCGGACAGCGTCGAGCAGTACTTC	CATSDSSDSVEQYF
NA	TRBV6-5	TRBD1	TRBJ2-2	TGTGCCAGCAGGGGTGACAGGGACACCGGGGAGCTGTTTTTT	CASRGDRDTGELFF
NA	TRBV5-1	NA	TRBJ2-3	TGCGCCAGCAACTTAAATAACAGGGGGGGTACGCAGTATTTT	CASNLNNRGGTQYF
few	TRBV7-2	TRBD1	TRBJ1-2	TGTGCCAGCAGCCAGCGGACAGGAAATAACTATGGCTACACCTTC	CASSQRTGNNYGYTF
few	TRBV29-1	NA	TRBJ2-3	TGCAGCGTTGATCCAGGCCGCACAGATACGCAGTATTTT	CSVDPGRTDTQYF
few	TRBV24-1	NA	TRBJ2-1	TGTGCCACCAGTGATTCTCTCATCAATGAGCAGTTCTTC	CATSDSLINEQFF
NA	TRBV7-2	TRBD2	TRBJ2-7	TGTGCCAGCAGCTCATCGTACCTAGCGGGAAAGGGCGAGCAGTACTTC	CASSSSYLAGKGEQYF
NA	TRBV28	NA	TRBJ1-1	TGTGCCGTCGAGCGAGGCGGTGGCAGGGTGAACACTGAAGCTTTCTTT	CAVERGGGRVNTEAFF
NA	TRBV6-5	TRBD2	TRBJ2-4	TGTGCCGGCAGTCTGGGGGGGGTGTTGCACATTCAGTACTTC	CAGSLGGVLHIQYF
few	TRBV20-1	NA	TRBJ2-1	TGCAGTGCGCGGGACCGCTGGCACAATGAGCAGTTCTTC	CSARDRWHNEQFF
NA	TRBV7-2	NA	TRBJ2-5	TGTGCCAGCAGCCGCGACATGGGTGCCGAGACCCAGTACTTC	CASSRDMGAETQYF
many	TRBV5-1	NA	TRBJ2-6	TGCGCCAGCAGCTTGGGGGCCCAGGCTGGGGCCAACGTCCTGACTTTC	CASSLGAQAGANVLTF
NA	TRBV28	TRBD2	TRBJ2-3	TGTGTCTGCACAGGGACTAGCGAAGATACGCAGTATTTT	CVCTGTSEDTQYF
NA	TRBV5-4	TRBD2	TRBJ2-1	TGTGCCAGCAGCCCTCCGGGCACTAGCGGCTTCAATGAGCAGTTCTTC	CASSPPGTSGFNEQFF
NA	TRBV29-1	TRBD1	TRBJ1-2	TGCAGCGTTACCGCTCTTATGACAGGGATAGGCTATGGCTACACCTTC	CSVTALMTGIGYGYTF
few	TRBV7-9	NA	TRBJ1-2	TGTGCCAGCAGCTTCATTACAGCAAAATATGGCTACACCTTC	CASSFITAKYGYTF
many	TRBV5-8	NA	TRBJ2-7	TGTGCCAGCAGCCGGGGACGTCTAGGAACTGGGCAGTACTTC	CASSRGRLGTGQYF